What follows are 8 T cell receptor beta chains derived from one specimen sequenced in a study of T cell responses to AZD1222 COVID-19 vaccine. TCRdb keeps only in-frame clones here, not all; method: immunoSEQ multiplex PCR. The sample gives fewer than 150,000 clones, just over 85% of which show up once; 17% is in the top ten. The sequences come from peripheral blood, collected 28 days after the second AZD1222 dose. These TCRs come from an adult who received the AZD1222 COVID-19 vaccine.

The CDR3 region has the DNA TGCGCCAGCAGATCAGGGGTCGTCAGCACCGGGGAGCTGTTTTTT. Protein sequence: CASRSGVVSTGELFF. This sequence joins TRBV5-1 and TRBJ2-2, with D possibly matching TRBD1 (6 bases). Trimming took 5 bases from V and 4 from J, leaving 15 bases between them. Germline values: CDR1 SGHRS, CDR2 YFSETQ. CDR3 length: 15 amino acids.

This clone appeared once. The chain carries TRBV3-1 (or the pseudogene TRBV3-2) and TRBJ2-5; D unclear. V lost 4 bases to trimming and J lost 2 bases, with 11 bases between them. This CDR3 is 14 amino acids long. Germline CDR1 reads LGHDT; CDR2 reads YNNKEL (reference sequence). The DNA for the CDR3 is TGTGCCAGCAGCCGAGTGACGGAACAAGAGACCCAGTACTTC. It is translated as CASSRVTEQETQYF.

The J gene is TRBJ1-3, the V gene TRBV28; D ambiguous. The CDR3 loop spans 17 amino acids. Germline V gene lookup returns CDR1 MDHEN and CDR2 SYDVKM. The ends were cut back, 8 bases at V and 0 bases at J, with 20 bases in the middle. CDR3 DNA: TGTGCCAGCTCTACCGGCGAGGGAGTTTACTCTGGAAACACCATATATTTT. Its protein is CASSTGEGVYSGNTIYF.

This chain links TRBV11-2 with TRBJ2-1; a possible D gene is TRBD1 (6 bases). This CDR3 region has 12 residues. V was shortened by 5 bases and J by 9 bases, with 11 bases between the two germline ends. Germline V CDR1 and CDR2: SGHAT, FQNNGV. The CDR3: CASSQGSGEQFF. Here the CDR3 DNA reads TGTGCCAGCAGCCAGGGGTCAGGTGAGCAGTTCTTC.

The rearrangement uses TRBV2 and TRBJ1-5; 8 positions match TRBD1. CDR1 and CDR2 (germline): SNHLY, FYNNEI. The CDR3 sequence is 15 residues long. Trimming took 5 bases from V and 5 from J; bases not matched to a gene: 8. The CDR3 reads CASSWSGQGYQPQHF. The DNA of the CDR3 is TGTGCCAGCAGTTGGTCCGGACAGGGCTATCAGCCCCAGCATTTT. Supplemented by reference TRBV2 and TRBJ1-5, the full variable domain reads EPEVTQTPSHQVTQMGQEVILRCVPISNHLYFYWYRQILGQKVEFLVSFYNNEISEKSEIFDDQFSVERPDGSNFTLKIRSTKLEDSAMYFCASSWSGQGYQPQHFGDGTRLSIL.

The V call is TRBV29-1, the J call TRBJ2-7, with TRBD1 matching over 12 bases. Trimming at V came to 6 bases and at J to 2 bases, leaving 5 bases not matched to a gene. This CDR3 spans 14 amino acids. Germline V gives CDR1 SQVTM, CDR2 ANQGSEA. CDR3 protein: CSVAGTGGTYEQYF. The CDR3 DNA follows: TGCAGCGTGGCCGGGACAGGGGGCACCTACGAGCAGTACTTC.

The chain combines TRBV6-6 with TRBJ1-1; D remains unclear. Germline V CDR1 and CDR2: MNHNY, SVGAGI (reference sequence). This CDR3 is 13 amino acids long. Trimming stripped 0 bases from V and 1 base from J, with 3 bases between. The CDR3 bases are TGTGCCAGCAGTTACTCCCAGAACACTGAAGCTTTCTTT. As protein: CASSYSQNTEAFF.

The chain combines TRBV5-8 with TRBJ1-5; no definite D call. Germline V CDR1 and CDR2: SGHTS, YDEGEE. The CDR3 loop spans 14 amino acids. V lost 0 bases and J lost 2, with 6 bases in between. The chain's CDR3 is CASSLGGGNQPQHF. The CDR3 DNA sequence: TGTGCCAGCAGCTTGGGTGGAGGCAATCAGCCCCAGCATTTT.